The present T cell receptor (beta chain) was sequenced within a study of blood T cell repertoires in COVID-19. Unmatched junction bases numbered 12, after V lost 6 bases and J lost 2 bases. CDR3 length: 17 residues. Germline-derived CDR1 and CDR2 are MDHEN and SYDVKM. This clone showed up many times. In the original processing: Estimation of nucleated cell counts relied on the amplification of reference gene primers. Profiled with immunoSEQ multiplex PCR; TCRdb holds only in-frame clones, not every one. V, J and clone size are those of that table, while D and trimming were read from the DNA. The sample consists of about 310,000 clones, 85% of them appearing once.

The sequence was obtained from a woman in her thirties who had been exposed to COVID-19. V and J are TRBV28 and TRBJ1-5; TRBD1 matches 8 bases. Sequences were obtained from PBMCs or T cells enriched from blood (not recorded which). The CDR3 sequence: CASSLPGGQGRNQPQHF. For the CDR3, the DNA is TGTGCCAGCAGCCTCCCCGGCGGACAGGGCCGCAATCAGCCCCAGCATTTT.